A selection of T cell receptor beta chains follows, all from one sample in a study of T cell repertoires in ileal Crohn's disease. TCRdb's copy holds only in-frame clones and misses some; the assay was immunoSEQ multiplex PCR. The sample lists thousands of clones; 72% were seen once. Sequences were obtained from ileal tissue. The receptors stem from an adult with Crohn's disease. Both conserved end residues are part of each CDR3. The order of the fields is D gene, clone size, J gene, V gene, CDR3 protein, CDR3 DNA. A D gene is named only where the DNA matches it firmly. A row's size may be missing; if present it is once, few, many or a size class.

>.|.|TRBJ1-4|TRBV4-1
CASSQGGSRVPIRNNEKLFF
TGCGCCAGCAGCCAAGGGGGGTCTAGGGTGCCCATCCGTAATAATGAAAAACTGTTTTTT
>TRBD1|.|TRBJ2-5|TRBV10-3
CAINDRAQETQYF
TGTGCCATCAATGACAGGGCCCAAGAGACCCAGTACTTC
>.|.|TRBJ1-1|TRBV27
CASGFGRNTEAFF
TGTGCCAGCGGGTTCGGACGAAACACTGAAGCTTTCTTT
>TRBD2|.|TRBJ2-2|TRBV10-1
CASSGITGLAGGPNTGELFF
TGCGCCAGCAGTGGGATAACTGGACTAGCGGGGGGTCCCAACACCGGGGAGCTGTTTTTT
>.|.|TRBJ2-5|TRBV21-1
CASENGETQYF
TGTGCCAGCGAGAACGGAGAGACCCAGTACTTC
>.|few|TRBJ1-1|TRBV2
CASSENEGAFF
TGTGCCAGCAGTGAAAACGAGGGAGCTTTCTTT
>TRBD1|few|TRBJ2-1|TRBV6-5
CASSYGDRGHEQFF
TGTGCCAGCAGTTACGGGGACAGGGGGCATGAGCAGTTCTTC
>.|.|TRBJ1-2|TRBV25-1
CASHGSNYGYTF
TGTGCCAGTCACGGCTCTAACTATGGCTACACCTTC
>.|.|TRBJ2-2|TRBV5-5
CASSVGWAPSTGELFF
TGTGCCAGCAGCGTGGGTTGGGCGCCTAGCACCGGGGAGCTGTTTTTT
>.|.|TRBJ1-1|TRBV6-5
CASSEGGGNTEAFF
TGTGCCAGCAGTGAAGGTGGGGGTAACACTGAAGCTTTCTTT
>.|.|TRBJ1-6|TRBV5-1
CASSVRDLGSPLHF
TGCGCCAGCAGTGTCAGGGACTTGGGATCACCCCTCCACTTT
>TRBD1|.|TRBJ1-2|TRBV6-5
CASRPGQAVGYTF
TGTGCCAGCAGACCGGGACAGGCAGTTGGCTACACCTTC
>.|large|TRBJ2-7|TRBV11-2
CASSIKPLSYEQYF
TGTGCCAGCAGCATCAAGCCGTTGAGCTACGAGCAGTACTTC
>TRBD2|.|TRBJ2-7|TRBV28
CASSRGLAGEDYEQYF
TGTGCCAGCAGTAGGGGACTAGCGGGGGAAGACTACGAGCAGTACTTC
>.|.|TRBJ2-5|TRBV11-3
CASSRSGEETQYF
TGTGCCAGCAGCCGATCGGGGGAGGAGACCCAGTACTTC
>TRBD1|few|TRBJ2-7|TRBV27
CASSRQGAGYEQYF
TGTGCCAGCAGTAGACAGGGGGCAGGGTACGAGCAGTACTTC
>TRBD1|.|TRBJ2-5|TRBV7-2
CASSLQDRETQYF
TGTGCCAGCAGCTTACAGGACAGGGAGACCCAGTACTTC